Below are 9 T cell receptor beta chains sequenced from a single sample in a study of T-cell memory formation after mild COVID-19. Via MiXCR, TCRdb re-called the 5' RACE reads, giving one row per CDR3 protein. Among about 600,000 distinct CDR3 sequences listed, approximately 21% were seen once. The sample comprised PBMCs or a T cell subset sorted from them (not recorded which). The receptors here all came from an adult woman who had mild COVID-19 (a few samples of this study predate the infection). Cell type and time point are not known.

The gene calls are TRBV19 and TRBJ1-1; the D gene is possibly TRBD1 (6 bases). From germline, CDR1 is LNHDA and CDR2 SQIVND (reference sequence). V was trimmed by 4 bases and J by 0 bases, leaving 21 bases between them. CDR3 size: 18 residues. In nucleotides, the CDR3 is TGTGCCAGTAGTACGCCGGAAGGGACACCCCTTTTGAACACTGAAGCTTTCTTT. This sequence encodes CASSTPEGTPLLNTEAFF.

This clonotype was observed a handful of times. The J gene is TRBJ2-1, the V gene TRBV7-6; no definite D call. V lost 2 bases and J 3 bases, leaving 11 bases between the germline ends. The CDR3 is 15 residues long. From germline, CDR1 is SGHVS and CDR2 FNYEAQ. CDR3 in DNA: TGTGCCAGCAGCTTAAGTTCGGTGGGCTACAATGAGCAGTTCTTC. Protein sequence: CASSLSSVGYNEQFF.

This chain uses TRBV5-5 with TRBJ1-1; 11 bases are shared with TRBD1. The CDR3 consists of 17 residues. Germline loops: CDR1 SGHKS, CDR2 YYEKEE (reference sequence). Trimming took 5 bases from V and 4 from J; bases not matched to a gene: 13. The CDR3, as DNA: TGTGCCAGCAGTAAAGCCGGGACAGGGGGTGTTGGCACTGAAGCTTTCTTT. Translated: CASSKAGTGGVGTEAFF.

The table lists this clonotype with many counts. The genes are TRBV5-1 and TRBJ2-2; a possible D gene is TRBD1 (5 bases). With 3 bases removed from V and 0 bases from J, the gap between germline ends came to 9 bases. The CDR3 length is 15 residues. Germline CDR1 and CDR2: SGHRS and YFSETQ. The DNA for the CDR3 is TGCGCCAGCAGCTCAGGGTCCGCGAACACCGGGGAGCTGTTTTTT. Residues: CASSSGSANTGELFF.

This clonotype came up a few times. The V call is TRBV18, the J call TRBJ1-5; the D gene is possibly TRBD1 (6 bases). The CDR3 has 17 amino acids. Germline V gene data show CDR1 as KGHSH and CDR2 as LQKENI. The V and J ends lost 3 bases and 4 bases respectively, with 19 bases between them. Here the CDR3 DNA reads TGTGCCAGCTCACCGGCCCAGGGGCAGGCCAATAATCAGCCCCAGCATTTT. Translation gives CASSPAQGQANNQPQHF.

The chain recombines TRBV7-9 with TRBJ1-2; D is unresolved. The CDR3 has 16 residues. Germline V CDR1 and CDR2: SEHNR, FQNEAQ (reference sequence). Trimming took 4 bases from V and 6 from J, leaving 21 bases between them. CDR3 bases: TGTGCCAGCAGCTCGCGCCGCCAGGATACGAGGGATGGCTACACCTTC. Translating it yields CASSSRRQDTRDGYTF.

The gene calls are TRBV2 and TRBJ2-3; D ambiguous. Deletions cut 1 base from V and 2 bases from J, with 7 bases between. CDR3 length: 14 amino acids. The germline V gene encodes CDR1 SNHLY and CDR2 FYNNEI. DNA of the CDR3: TGTGCCAGCAGTGAAGGAAGAAACACAGATACGCAGTATTTT. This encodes CASSEGRNTDTQYF.

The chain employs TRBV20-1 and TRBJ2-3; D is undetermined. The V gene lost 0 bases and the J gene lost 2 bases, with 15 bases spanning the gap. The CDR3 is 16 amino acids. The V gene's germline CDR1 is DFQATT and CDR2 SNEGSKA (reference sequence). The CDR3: CSARDGVREYTDTQYF. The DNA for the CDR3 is TGCAGTGCTAGAGATGGAGTCCGCGAATACACAGATACGCAGTATTTT.

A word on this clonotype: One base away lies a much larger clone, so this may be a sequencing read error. The CDR3 region has the DNA TGTGCCAGCAGCCAAGATTGGGCCTCCTACGAGCAGTACTTC. Translating gives CASSQDWASYEQYF. The chain carries TRBV3-1 and TRBJ2-7; D gene uncertain. The V end was cut by 0 bases, the J end by 0 bases, with 6 bases between. The CDR3 has 14 amino acids. The germline gives CDR1 LGHDT, CDR2 YNNKEL (reference sequence).